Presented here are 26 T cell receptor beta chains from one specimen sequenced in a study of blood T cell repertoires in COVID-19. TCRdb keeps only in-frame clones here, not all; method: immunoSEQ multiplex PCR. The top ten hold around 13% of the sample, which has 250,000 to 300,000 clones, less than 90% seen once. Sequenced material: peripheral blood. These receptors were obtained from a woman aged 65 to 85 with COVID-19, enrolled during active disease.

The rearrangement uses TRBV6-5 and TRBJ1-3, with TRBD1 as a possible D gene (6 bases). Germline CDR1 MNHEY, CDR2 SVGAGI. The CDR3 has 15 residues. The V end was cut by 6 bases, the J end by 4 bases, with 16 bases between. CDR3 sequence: CASSPVRQVGNTIYF. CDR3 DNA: TGTGCCAGCAGCCCAGTCCGACAGGTCGGAAACACCATATATTTT.

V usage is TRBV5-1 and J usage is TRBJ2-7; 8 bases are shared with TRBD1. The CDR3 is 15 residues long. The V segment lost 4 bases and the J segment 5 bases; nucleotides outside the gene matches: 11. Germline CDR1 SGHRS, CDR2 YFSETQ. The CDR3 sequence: CASSAQTGETNEQYF. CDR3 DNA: TGCGCCAGCAGCGCCCAGACAGGGGAGACTAACGAGCAGTACTTC. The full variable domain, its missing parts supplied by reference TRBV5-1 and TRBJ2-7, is KAGVTQTPRYLIKTRGQQVTLSCSPISGHRSVSWYQQTPGQGLQFLFEYFSETQRNKGNFPGRFSGRQFSNSRSEMNVSTLELGDSALYLCASSAQTGETNEQYFGPGTRLTVT.

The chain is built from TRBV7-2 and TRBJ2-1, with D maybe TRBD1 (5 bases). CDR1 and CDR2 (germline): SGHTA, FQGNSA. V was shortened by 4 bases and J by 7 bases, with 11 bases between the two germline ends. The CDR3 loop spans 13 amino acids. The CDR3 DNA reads TGTGCCAGCAGCTACCGCAGGGAAAATGAGCAGTTCTTC. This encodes CASSYRRENEQFF.

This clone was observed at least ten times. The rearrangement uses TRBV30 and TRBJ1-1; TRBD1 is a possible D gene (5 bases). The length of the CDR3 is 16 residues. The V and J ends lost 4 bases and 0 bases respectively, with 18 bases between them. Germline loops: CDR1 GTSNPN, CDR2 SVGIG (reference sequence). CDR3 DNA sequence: TGTGCCTGGACCCCGGGACTAGCCTCGATGAACACTGAAGCTTTCTTT. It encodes CAWTPGLASMNTEAFF.

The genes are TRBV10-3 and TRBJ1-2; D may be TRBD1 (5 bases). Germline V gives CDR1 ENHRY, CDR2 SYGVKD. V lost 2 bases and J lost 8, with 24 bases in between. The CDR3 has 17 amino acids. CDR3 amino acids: CAISENSEFEGLSGYTF. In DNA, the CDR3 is TGTGCCATCAGTGAGAATTCTGAGTTCGAGGGACTGAGCGGCTACACCTTC.

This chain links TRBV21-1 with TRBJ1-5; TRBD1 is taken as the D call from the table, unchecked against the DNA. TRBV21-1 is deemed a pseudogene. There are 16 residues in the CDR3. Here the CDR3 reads CASSKLTGYSNQPQHF. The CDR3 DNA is TGTGCCAGCAGCAAGCTGACAGGCTATAGCAATCAGCCCCAGCATTTT.

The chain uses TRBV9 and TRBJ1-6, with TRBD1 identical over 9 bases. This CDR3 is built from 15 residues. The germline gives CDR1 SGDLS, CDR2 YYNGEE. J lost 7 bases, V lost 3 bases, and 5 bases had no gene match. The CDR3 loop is CASSARTGDNSPLHF. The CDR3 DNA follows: TGTGCCAGCAGCGCCCGGACAGGGGACAATTCACCCCTCCACTTT.

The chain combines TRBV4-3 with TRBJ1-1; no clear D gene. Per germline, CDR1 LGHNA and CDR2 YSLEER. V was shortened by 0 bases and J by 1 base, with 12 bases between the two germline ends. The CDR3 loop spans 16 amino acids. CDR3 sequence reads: CASSQEEERSNTEAFF. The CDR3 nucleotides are TGCGCCAGCAGCCAAGAAGAGGAACGGTCGAACACTGAAGCTTTCTTT.

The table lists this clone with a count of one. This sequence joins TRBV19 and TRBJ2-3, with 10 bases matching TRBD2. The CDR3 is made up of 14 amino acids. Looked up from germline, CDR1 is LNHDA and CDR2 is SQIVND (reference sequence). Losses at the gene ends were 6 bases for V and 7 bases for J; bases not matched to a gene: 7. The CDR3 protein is CASRSGTSEHTQYF. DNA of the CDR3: TGTGCCAGTAGATCCGGGACTAGCGAGCATACGCAGTATTTT. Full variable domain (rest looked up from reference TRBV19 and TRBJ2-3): DGGITQSPKYLFRKEGQNVTLSCEQNLNHDAMYWYRQDPGQGLRLIYYSQIVNDFQKGDIAEGYSVSREKKESFPLTVTSAQKNPTAFYLCASRSGTSEHTQYFGPGTRLTVL.

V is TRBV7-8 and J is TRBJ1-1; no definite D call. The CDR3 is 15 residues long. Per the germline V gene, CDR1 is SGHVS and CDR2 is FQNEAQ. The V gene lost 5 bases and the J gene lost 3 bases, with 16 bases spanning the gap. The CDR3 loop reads CASSPDLKRDTEAFF. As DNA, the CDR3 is TGTGCCAGCAGCCCTGACCTGAAGAGGGACACTGAAGCTTTCTTT.

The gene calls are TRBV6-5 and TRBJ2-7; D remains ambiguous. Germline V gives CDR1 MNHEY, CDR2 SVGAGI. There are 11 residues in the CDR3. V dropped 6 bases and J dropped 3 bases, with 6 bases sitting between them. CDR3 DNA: TGTGCCAGCAGACAGATCTACGAGCAGTACTTC. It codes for CASRQIYEQYF.

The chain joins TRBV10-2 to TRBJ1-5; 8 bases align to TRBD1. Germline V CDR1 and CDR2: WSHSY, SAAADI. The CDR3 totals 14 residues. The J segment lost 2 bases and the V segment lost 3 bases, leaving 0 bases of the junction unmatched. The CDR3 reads CASSDRGRNQPQHF. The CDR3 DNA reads TGCGCCAGCAGTGACAGGGGGCGCAATCAGCCCCAGCATTTT.

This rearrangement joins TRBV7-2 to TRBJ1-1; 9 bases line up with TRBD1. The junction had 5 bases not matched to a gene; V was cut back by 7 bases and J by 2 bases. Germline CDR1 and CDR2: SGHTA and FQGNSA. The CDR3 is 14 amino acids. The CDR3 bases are TGTGCCAGCACCCAACAGGGGGCTAACACTGAAGCTTTCTTT. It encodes CASTQQGANTEAFF.

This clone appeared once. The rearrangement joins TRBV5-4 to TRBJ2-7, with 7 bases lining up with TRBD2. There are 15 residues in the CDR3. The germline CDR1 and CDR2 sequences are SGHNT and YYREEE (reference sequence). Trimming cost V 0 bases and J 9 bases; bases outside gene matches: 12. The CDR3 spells CASSLGGAGEVGQYF. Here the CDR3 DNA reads TGTGCCAGCAGCTTGGGCGGGGCGGGGGAAGTCGGGCAGTACTTC. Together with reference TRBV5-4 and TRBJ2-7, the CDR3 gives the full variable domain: ETGVTQSPTHLIKTRGQQVTLRCSSQSGHNTVSWYQQALGQGPQFIFQYYREEENGRGNFPPRFSGLQFPNYSSELNVNALELDDSALYLCASSLGGAGEVGQYFGPGTRLTVT.

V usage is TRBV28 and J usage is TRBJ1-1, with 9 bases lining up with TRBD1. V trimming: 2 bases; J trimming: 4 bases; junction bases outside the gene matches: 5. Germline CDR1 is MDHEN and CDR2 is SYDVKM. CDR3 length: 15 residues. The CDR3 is CASSLRDRVGTEAFF. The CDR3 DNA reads TGTGCCAGCAGTTTAAGGGACAGGGTTGGCACTGAAGCTTTCTTT.

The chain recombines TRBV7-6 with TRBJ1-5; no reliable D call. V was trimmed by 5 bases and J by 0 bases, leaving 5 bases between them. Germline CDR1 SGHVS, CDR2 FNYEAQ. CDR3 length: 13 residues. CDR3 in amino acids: CASSPYSNQPQHF. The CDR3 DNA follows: TGTGCCAGCAGCCCTTATAGCAATCAGCCCCAGCATTTT.

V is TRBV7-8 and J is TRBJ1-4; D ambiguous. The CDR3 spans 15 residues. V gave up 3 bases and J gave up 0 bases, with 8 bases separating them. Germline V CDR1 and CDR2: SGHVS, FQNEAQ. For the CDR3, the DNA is TGTGCCAGCAGCTTCGAGTCGGCAACTAATGAAAAACTGTTTTTT. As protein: CASSFESATNEKLFF.

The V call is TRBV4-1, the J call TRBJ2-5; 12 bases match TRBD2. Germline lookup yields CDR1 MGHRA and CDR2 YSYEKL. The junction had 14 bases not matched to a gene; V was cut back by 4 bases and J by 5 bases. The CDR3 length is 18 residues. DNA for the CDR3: TGCGCCAGCAGCCCGAGAAGACTAGCGGGGGCCATGGGGGAGACCCAGTACTTC. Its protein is CASSPRRLAGAMGETQYF.

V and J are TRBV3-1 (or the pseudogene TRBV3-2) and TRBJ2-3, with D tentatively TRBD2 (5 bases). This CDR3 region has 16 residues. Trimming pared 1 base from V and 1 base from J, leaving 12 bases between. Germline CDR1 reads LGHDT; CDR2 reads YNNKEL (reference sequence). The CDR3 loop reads CASSQGGLAGTDTQYF. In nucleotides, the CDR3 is TGTGCCAGCAGCCAAGGAGGCCTAGCAGGCACAGATACGCAGTATTTT.

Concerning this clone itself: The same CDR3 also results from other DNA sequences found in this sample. This chain's CDR3 is CASSPQGGNTEAFF. For the CDR3, the DNA is TGCGCCAGCAGCCCCCAGGGGGGGAACACTGAAGCTTTCTTT. V usage is TRBV5-1 and J usage is TRBJ1-1; 7 nucleotides align to TRBD1. V shed 4 bases, J shed 1 base, and the junction held 4 bases outside the gene matches. CDR3 length equals 14 residues. The germline CDR1 and CDR2 sequences are SGHRS and YFSETQ. Full variable domain (missing parts from reference TRBV5-1 and TRBJ1-1): KAGVTQTPRYLIKTRGQQVTLSCSPISGHRSVSWYQQTPGQGLQFLFEYFSETQRNKGNFPGRFSGRQFSNSRSEMNVSTLELGDSALYLCASSPQGGNTEAFFGQGTRLTVV.

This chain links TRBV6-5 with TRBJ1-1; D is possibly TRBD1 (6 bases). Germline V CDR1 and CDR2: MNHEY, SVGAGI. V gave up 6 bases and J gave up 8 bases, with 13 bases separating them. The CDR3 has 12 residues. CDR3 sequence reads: CASRDSGQEAFF. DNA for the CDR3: TGTGCCAGCAGAGACAGTGGACAGGAAGCTTTCTTT.

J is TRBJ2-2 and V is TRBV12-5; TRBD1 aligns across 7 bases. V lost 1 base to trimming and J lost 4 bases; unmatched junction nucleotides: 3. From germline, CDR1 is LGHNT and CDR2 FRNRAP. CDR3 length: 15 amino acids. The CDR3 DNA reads TGTGCTAGTGGTTTGGGACAGGGCATCACCGGGGAGCTGTTTTTT. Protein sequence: CASGLGQGITGELFF.

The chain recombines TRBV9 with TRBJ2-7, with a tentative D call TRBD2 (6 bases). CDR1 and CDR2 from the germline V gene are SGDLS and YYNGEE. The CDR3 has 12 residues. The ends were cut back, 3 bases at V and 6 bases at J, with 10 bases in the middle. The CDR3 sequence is CASSAGDAEQYF. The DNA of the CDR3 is TGTGCCAGCAGCGCGGGGGATGCCGAGCAGTACTTC.

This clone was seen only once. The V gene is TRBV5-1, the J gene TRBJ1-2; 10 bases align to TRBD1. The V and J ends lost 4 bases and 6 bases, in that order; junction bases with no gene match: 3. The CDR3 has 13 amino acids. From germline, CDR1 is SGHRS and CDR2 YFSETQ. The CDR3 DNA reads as TGCGCCAGCAGCCGCGGGACAGGGGATGGCTACACCTTC. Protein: CASSRGTGDGYTF.

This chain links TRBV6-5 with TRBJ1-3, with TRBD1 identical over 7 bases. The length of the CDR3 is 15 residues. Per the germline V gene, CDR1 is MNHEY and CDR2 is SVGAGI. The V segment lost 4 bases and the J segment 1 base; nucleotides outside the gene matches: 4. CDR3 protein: CASSSTGESGNTIYF. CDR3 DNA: TGTGCCAGCAGTTCAACAGGGGAGTCTGGAAACACCATATATTTT.

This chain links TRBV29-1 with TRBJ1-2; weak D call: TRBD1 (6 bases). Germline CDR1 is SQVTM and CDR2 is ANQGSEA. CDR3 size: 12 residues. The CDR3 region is CSGQLLNYGYTF. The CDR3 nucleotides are TGCAGTGGACAGCTCCTTAACTATGGCTACACCTTC.